This TCR beta chain was captured by sequencing in a study of response to subunit inactivated influenza vaccine. TCRdb independently ran MiXCR on the RT-PCR reads; one entry per CDR3 protein. Among 300,000 to 350,000 distinct CDR3 sequences listed, 20% to 25% were seen once. There are a few counts of this clonotype. Its antigen remains unidentified. This CDR3 comprises 13 residues. With 8 bases clipped from V and 11 bases from J, the junction kept 9 bases outside the gene matches. Study-level points and caveats: T cells newly recruited by each seasonal influenza vaccination are few, the authors suggested.

This sequence joins TRBV12-3 or TRBV12-4 and TRBJ1-1, with 12 bases matching TRBD1. This specimen consisted of PBMCs from blood, obtained approximately 22 months after vaccination. This TCR came from a man between 50 and 75 years old who received an inactivated influenza vaccine. In DNA, the CDR3 is TGTGCCAGCGGGCAGGGACAGGGGGCAGCGGCTTTCTTT. It codes for CASGQGQGAAAFF.